The present T cell receptor beta chain was sequenced within a study of T-cell reconstitution after alpha-beta-depleted transplantation in children. Unique molecular identifiers were incorporated into the prepared TCRbeta library. In TCRdb, the PCR reads were re-called with MiXCR into one record per CDR3 protein. The sample holds approximately 800,000 distinct CDR3 sequences, 16% seen once. Study outcomes and limitations: After transplant, high TCRbeta diversity at day 60 in some patients arose from surviving recipient T cells and thymic progenitors.

The germline V and J ends were trimmed by 9 bases and 7 bases, with 15 bases remaining between them. The germline gives CDR1 SNHLY, CDR2 FYNNEI. This CDR3 is built from 12 residues. Points on this clonotype: The antigen is not known.

This specimen was PBMCs, mostly from graft donor cells, taken 360 days after TCRalphabeta/CD19-depleted stem cell transplant. V gene TRBV2 combines with J gene TRBJ1-1; tentatively, D is TRBD1 (5 bases). This receptor was identified in a male patient under 18 who had a stem cell transplant for acute lymphoblastic leukemia, so the T cells may come from the graft donor. The CDR3 reads CASGTGPLEAFF. CDR3 sequence (DNA): TGTGCCAGTGGGACCGGACCCCTTGAAGCTTTCTTT.